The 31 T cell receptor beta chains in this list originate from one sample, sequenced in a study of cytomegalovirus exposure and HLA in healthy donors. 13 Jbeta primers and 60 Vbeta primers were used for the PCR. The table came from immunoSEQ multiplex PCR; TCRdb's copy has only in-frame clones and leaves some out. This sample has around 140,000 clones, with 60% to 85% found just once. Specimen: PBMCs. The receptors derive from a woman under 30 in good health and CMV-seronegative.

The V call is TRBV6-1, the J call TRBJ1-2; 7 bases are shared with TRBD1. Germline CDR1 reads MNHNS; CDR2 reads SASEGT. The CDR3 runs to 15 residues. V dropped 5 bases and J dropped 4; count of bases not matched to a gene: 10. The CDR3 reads CASSSPDRVIYGYTF. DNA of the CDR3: TGTGCCAGCAGTTCGCCCGACAGGGTGATCTATGGCTACACCTTC.

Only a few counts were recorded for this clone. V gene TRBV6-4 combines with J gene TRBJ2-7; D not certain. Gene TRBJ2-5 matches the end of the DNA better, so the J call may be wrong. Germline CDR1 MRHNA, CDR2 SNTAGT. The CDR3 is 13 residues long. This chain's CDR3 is CASSAEIGETQYF. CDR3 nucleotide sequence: TGTGCCAGCAGTGCCGAGATCGGGGAGACCCAGTACTTC.

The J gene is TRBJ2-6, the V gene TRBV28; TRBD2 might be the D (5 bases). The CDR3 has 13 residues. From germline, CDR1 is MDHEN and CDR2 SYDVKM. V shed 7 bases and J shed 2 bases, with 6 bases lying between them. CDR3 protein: CASTGAGANVLTF. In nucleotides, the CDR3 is TGTGCCAGCACCGGGGCTGGGGCCAACGTCCTGACTTTC.

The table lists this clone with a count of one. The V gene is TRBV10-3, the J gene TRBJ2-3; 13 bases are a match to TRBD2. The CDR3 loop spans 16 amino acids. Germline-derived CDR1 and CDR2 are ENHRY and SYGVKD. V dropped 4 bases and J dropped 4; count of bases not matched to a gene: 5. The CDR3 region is CAISGTSGRAPDTQYF. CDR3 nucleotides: TGTGCCATCAGTGGTACTAGCGGGAGGGCCCCAGATACGCAGTATTTT.

The chain's CDR3 is CASSPGRLAGGPTHYNEQFF. CDR3 bases: TGTGCCAGCAGCCCCGGCCGACTAGCGGGAGGCCCCACGCACTACAATGAGCAGTTCTTC. V usage is TRBV13 and J usage is TRBJ2-1; 13 positions agree with TRBD2. J gave up 3 bases and V 5 bases, and 16 bases lay outside the gene matches. Germline V CDR1 and CDR2: PRHDT, FYEKMQ (reference sequence). This CDR3 has 20 residues. Full variable domain (outside the CDR3, taken from reference TRBV13 and TRBJ2-1): AAGVIQSPRHLIKEKRETATLKCYPIPRHDTVYWYQQGPGQDPQFLISFYEKMQSDKGSIPDRFSAQQFSDYHSELNMSSLELGDSALYFCASSPGRLAGGPTHYNEQFFGPGTRLTVL.

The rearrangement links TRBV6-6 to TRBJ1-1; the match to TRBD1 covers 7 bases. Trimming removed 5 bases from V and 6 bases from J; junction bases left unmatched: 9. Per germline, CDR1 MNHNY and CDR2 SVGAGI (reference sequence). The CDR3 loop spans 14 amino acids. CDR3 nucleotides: TGTGCCAGCAGTATTCCGGGACAGTCCGCTGAAGCTTTCTTT. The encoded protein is CASSIPGQSAEAFF.

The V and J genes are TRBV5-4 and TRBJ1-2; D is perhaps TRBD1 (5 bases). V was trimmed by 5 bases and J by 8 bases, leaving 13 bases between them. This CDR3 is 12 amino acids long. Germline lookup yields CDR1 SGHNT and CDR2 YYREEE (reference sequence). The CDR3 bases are TGTGCCAGCAGGCCCCGGGGGTACGGCTACACCTTC. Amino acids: CASRPRGYGYTF.

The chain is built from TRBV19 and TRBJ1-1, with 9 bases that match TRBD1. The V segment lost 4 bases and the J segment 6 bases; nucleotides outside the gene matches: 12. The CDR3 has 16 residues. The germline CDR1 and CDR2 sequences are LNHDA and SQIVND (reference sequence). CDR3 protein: CASSTRDRAVKPEAFF. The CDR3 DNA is TGTGCCAGTAGTACCCGGGACAGGGCGGTGAAACCTGAAGCTTTCTTT.

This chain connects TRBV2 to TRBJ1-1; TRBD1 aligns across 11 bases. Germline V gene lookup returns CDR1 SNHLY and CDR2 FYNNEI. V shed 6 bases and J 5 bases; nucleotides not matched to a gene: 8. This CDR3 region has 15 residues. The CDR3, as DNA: TGTGCCAGCAGCTTAGGACAGGGGGCGCAGACTGAAGCTTTCTTT. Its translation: CASSLGQGAQTEAFF.

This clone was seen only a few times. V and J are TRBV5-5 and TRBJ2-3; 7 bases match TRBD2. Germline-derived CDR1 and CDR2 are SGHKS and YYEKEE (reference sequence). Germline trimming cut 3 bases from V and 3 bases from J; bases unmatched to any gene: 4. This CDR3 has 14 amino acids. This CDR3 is CASSYDGGTDTQYF. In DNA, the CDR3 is TGTGCCAGCAGCTATGACGGGGGGACAGATACGCAGTATTTT.

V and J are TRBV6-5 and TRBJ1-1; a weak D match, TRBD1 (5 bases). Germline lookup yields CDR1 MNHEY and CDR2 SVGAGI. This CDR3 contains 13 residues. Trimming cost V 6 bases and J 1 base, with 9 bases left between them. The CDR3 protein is CASRGASNTEAFF. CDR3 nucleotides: TGTGCCAGCAGAGGGGCTTCGAACACTGAAGCTTTCTTT.

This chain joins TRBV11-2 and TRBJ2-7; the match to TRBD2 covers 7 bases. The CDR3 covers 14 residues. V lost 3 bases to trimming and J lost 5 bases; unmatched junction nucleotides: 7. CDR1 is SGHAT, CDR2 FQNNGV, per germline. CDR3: CASSFSGLGNEQYF. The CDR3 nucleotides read TGTGCCAGCAGCTTCTCCGGACTAGGGAACGAGCAGTACTTC.

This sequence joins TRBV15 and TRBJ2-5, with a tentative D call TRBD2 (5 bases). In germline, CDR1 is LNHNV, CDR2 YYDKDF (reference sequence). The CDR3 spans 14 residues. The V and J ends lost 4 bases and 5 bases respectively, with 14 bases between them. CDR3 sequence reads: CATSISGSRETQYF. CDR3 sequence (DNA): TGTGCCACCAGCATCAGCGGCTCAAGGGAGACCCAGTACTTC.

The CDR3 DNA sequence: TGCAGCGTCCAGGTCGCAACTAATGAAAAACTGTTTTTT. Protein sequence: CSVQVATNEKLFF. This chain uses TRBV29-1 with TRBJ1-4; D call uncertain. Trimming pared 6 bases from V and 0 bases from J, leaving 8 bases between. The germline CDR1 and CDR2 sequences are SQVTM and ANQGSEA. This CDR3 comprises 13 residues.

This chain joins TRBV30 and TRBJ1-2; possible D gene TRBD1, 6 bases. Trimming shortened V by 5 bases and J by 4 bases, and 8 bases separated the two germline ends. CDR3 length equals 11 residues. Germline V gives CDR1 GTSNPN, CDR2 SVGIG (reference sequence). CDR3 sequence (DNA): TGTGCCTGGGACAGGAGCTATGGCTACACCTTC. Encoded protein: CAWDRSYGYTF.

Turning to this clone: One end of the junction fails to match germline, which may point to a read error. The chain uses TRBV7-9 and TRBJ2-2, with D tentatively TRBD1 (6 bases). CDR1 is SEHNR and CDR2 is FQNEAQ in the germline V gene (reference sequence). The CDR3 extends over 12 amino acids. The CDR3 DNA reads TGTTCCAGCAGCTTAGTCGGCAGGGGGCTGTTTTTT. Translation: CSSSLVGRGLFF.

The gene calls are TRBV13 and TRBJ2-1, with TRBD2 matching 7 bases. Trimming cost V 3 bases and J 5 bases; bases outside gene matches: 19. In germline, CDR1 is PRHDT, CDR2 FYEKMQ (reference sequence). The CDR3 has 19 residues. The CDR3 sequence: CASSLTGKMRGSPHNEQFF. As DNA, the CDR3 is TGTGCCAGCAGCTTGACCGGCAAGATGCGCGGGAGTCCCCACAATGAGCAGTTCTTC.

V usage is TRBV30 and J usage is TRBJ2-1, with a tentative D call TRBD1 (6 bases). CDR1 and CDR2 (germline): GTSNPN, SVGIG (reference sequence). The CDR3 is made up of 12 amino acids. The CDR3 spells CATGKRPNEQFF. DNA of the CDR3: TGTGCGACAGGAAAAAGGCCCAATGAGCAGTTCTTC.

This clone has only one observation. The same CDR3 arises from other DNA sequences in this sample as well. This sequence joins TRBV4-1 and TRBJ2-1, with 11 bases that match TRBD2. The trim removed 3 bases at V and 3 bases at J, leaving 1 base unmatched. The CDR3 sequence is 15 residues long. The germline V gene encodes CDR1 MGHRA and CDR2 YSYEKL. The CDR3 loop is CASSQLAGGYNEQFF. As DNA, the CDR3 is TGCGCCAGCAGCCAGCTAGCGGGGGGCTACAATGAGCAGTTCTTC.

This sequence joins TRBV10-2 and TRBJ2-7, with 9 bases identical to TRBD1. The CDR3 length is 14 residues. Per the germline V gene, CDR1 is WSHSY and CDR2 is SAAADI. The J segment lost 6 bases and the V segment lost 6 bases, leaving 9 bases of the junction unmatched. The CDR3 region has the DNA TGCGCCAGCAGAGTGGGACAGGGTTTGTTCGAGCAGTACTTC. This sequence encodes CASRVGQGLFEQYF.

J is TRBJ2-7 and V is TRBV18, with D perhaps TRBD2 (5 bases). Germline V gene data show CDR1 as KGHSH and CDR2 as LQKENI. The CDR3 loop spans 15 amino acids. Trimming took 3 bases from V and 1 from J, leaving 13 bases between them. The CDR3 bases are TGTGCCAGCTCACCTTTTCGCCGGGATTCCTACGAGCAGTACTTC. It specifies CASSPFRRDSYEQYF.

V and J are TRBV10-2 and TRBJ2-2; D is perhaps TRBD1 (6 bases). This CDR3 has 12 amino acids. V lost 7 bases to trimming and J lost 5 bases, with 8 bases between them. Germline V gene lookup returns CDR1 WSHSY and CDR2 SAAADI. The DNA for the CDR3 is TGCGCCAGCAAGAGGGGGACCGGGGAGCTGTTTTTT. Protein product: CASKRGTGELFF.

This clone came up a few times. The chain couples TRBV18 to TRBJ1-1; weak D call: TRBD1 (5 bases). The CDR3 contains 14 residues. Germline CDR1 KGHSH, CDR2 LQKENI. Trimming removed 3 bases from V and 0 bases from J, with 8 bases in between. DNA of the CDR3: TGTGCCAGCTCACCCTCGACAGTGAACACTGAAGCTTTCTTT. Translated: CASSPSTVNTEAFF.

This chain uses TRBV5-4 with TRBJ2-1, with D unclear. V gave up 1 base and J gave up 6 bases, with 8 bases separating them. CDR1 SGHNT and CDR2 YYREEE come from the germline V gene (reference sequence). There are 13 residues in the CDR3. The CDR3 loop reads CASSLWPSNEQFF. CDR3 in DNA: TGTGCCAGCAGCTTGTGGCCTTCCAATGAGCAGTTCTTC.

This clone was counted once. CDR3 DNA: TGTGCCAGCAGCTTGCCCTCTTCCGGGACAGGGGGCTCGAACACTGAAGCTTTCTTT. It yields the protein CASSLPSSGTGGSNTEAFF. The chain couples TRBV11-1 to TRBJ1-1; TRBD1 matches at 12 bases. The CDR3 is made up of 19 amino acids. CDR1 is SGHAT and CDR2 is FQDESV in the germline V gene (reference sequence). Trimming removed 3 bases from V and 1 base from J; junction bases left unmatched: 12. The full variable domain, its missing parts supplied by reference TRBV11-1 and TRBJ1-1, is EAEVAQSPRYKITEKSQAVAFWCDPISGHATLYWYRQILGQGPELLVQFQDESVVDDSQLPKDRFSAERLKGVDSTLKIQPAELGDSAMYLCASSLPSSGTGGSNTEAFFGQGTRLTVV.

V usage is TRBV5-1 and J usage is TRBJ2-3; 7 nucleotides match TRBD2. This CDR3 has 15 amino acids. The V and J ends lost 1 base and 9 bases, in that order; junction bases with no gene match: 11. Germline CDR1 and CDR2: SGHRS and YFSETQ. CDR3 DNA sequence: TGCGCCAGCAGCTTGCCGCTAGCGGCTTGGAAGACGCAGTATTTT. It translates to CASSLPLAAWKTQYF.

The CDR3 DNA reads TGTGCCAGCAGCCAAGATCGAGCGGGAGTGGTCCATGAGCAGTTCTTC. Translated: CASSQDRAGVVHEQFF. The chain joins TRBV4-2 to TRBJ2-1, with 8 bases fitting TRBD2. Germline V lookup: CDR1 LGHNA, CDR2 YNFKEQ. Trimming removed 0 bases from V and 8 bases from J; junction bases left unmatched: 9. CDR3 length: 16 residues.

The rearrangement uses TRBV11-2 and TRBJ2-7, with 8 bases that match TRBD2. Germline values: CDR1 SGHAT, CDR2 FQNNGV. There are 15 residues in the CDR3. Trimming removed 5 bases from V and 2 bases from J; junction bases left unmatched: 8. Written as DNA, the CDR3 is TGTGCCAGCAGCCTGGGTCCGGGAGGGACCTACGAGCAGTACTTC. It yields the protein CASSLGPGGTYEQYF.

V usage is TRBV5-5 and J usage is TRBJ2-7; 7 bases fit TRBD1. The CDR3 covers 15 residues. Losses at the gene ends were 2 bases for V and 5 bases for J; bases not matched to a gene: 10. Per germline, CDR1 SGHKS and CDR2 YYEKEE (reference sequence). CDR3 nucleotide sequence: TGTGCCAGCAGCTTCACTTGGGACAGTCGAAACGAGCAGTACTTC. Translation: CASSFTWDSRNEQYF.

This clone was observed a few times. The CDR3 DNA reads TGTGCCAGCGACAGCGGACTAGCGGGAGGGCCCTTCTCCGGGGCCAACGTCCTGACTTTC. This encodes CASDSGLAGGPFSGANVLTF. The V and J genes are TRBV2 and TRBJ2-6, with 15 bases aligning to TRBD2. Trimming removed 8 bases from V and 4 bases from J; junction bases left unmatched: 15. From germline, CDR1 is SNHLY and CDR2 FYNNEI. CDR3 size: 20 residues.

CDR3 DNA sequence: TGCGCCAGCCTTACGCCAGGGGGCACTAATGAAAAACTGTTTTTT. It is translated as CASLTPGGTNEKLFF. This rearrangement joins TRBV10-1 to TRBJ1-4; 8 bases align to TRBD1. The trim removed 8 bases at V and 2 bases at J, leaving 7 bases unmatched. The CDR3 totals 15 residues. Germline V gene sequence: CDR1 WNHNN, CDR2 SYGVQD (reference sequence).